Each of the 13 T cell receptor beta chains below was sequenced from the same sample in a study of Ad26.COV2.S vaccination and SARS-CoV-2 variants. Using immunoSEQ multiplex PCR, the repertoire was profiled, and TCRdb retains in-frame clones only, with some absent. This table has about 410,000 clones, around 85% appearing once. Treatment defined: approximately 18 received Ad26.COV2.S at low or high dose, single or two shots; about 5 received placebo; per-sample allocation not given. Samples analyzed were those drawn on day 63 after the first vaccine or placebo injection. The input for sequencing was peripheral blood, taken in a trial of Ad26.COV2.S vaccine versus placebo. The receptors come from a person between 18 and 59 years old who received the Ad26.COV2.S COVID-19 vaccine or a placebo.

The chain joins TRBV19 to TRBJ2-7, with D maybe TRBD2 (8 bases). Per germline, CDR1 LNHDA and CDR2 SQIVND (reference sequence). The CDR3 loop spans 14 amino acids. V was clipped by 6 bases and J by 5 bases, with 17 bases between them. The CDR3 region is CASSGPGGGNEQYF. The CDR3 coding sequence is TGTGCCAGTAGCGGCCCGGGAGGGGGCAACGAGCAGTACTTC.

This clone was seen once. This sequence joins TRBV2 and TRBJ2-1; D is perhaps TRBD2 (5 bases). CDR3 size: 13 residues. Per germline, CDR1 SNHLY and CDR2 FYNNEI. Trimming removed 3 bases from V and 14 bases from J, with 17 bases in between. Written as DNA, the CDR3 is TGTGCCAGCAGTGATAGTTCGAGGGCGCTGGAGTTCTTC. Amino acids: CASSDSSRALEFF. Full variable domain (outside the CDR3, taken from reference TRBV2 and TRBJ2-1): EPEVTQTPSHQVTQMGQEVILRCVPISNHLYFYWYRQILGQKVEFLVSFYNNEISEKSEIFDDQFSVERPDGSNFTLKIRSTKLEDSAMYFCASSDSSRALEFFGPGTRLTVL.

The chain employs TRBV24-1 and TRBJ1-1; D remains ambiguous. Per the germline V gene, CDR1 is KGHDR and CDR2 is SFDVKD. The CDR3 runs to 13 residues. Trimming removed 3 bases from V and 0 bases from J, with 4 bases in between. This CDR3 is CATSDGLNTEAFF. The CDR3 DNA reads TGTGCCACCAGTGATGGACTGAACACTGAAGCTTTCTTT.

The chain has TRBV11-2 and TRBJ2-2, with D possibly matching TRBD1 (5 bases). Germline values: CDR1 SGHAT, CDR2 FQNNGV. V lost 2 bases, J lost 5 bases, and 6 bases lay in between. The CDR3 extends over 13 amino acids. For the CDR3, the DNA is TGTGCCAGCAGCTTACAGGGAACCGGGGAGCTGTTTTTT. Amino acids: CASSLQGTGELFF.

The chain recombines TRBV5-1 with TRBJ1-2; D might be TRBD1 (5 bases). Germline V gene data show CDR1 as SGHRS and CDR2 as YFSETQ. The CDR3 consists of 14 residues. V was shortened by 0 bases and J by 6 bases, with 12 bases between the two germline ends. The CDR3 loop is CASSLEEGRDGYTF. The CDR3 coding sequence is TGCGCCAGCAGCTTGGAAGAGGGGCGTGATGGCTACACCTTC.

The chain employs TRBV5-4 and TRBJ2-5; 7 bases are a match to TRBD2. The germline gives CDR1 SGHNT, CDR2 YYREEE (reference sequence). Germline trimming cut 1 base from V and 4 bases from J; bases unmatched to any gene: 1. The CDR3 is 13 amino acids. The CDR3 coding sequence is TGTGCCAGCAGCTTGTCTAGCGGAGAGACCCAGTACTTC. This codes for CASSLSSGETQYF. Drawing the rest from reference TRBV5-4 and TRBJ2-5, the complete variable domain is ETGVTQSPTHLIKTRGQQVTLRCSSQSGHNTVSWYQQALGQGPQFIFQYYREEENGRGNFPPRFSGLQFPNYSSELNVNALELDDSALYLCASSLSSGETQYFGPGTRLLVL.

This clone was seen a handful of times. This chain uses TRBV7-2 with TRBJ2-7; 10 bases agree with TRBD2. Per germline, CDR1 SGHTA and CDR2 FQGNSA. V was pared by 1 base and J by 12 bases, with 9 bases of the junction left unmatched. The CDR3 totals 14 residues. The CDR3 loop is CASSLGIAGGPLYF. In DNA, the CDR3 is TGTGCCAGCAGCTTAGGCATAGCGGGGGGCCCCCTGTACTTC.

The chain combines TRBV6-1 with TRBJ1-1; tentative D call: TRBD1 (5 bases). V was trimmed by 1 base and J by 7 bases, leaving 13 bases between them. The CDR3 consists of 14 residues. CDR1 and CDR2 (germline): MNHNS, SASEGT. The CDR3, as DNA: TGTGCCAGCAGTGAAGGGCAGGGAGTTCGTGAAGCTTTCTTT. Its translation: CASSEGQGVREAFF.

Written as DNA, the CDR3 is TGCGCCAGCAGTCCTGGGGGTCCCGAAGTGGCTTTCTTT. It encodes CASSPGGPEVAFF. The chain uses TRBV4-1 and TRBJ1-1; maybe TRBD1 (5 bases). The CDR3 totals 13 residues. V was shortened by 6 bases and J by 11 bases, with 19 bases between the two germline ends. Germline CDR1 MGHRA, CDR2 YSYEKL.

The count of this clone is one. V usage is TRBV4-3 and J usage is TRBJ2-3, with 9 bases identical to TRBD2. The CDR3 has 17 residues. In germline, CDR1 is LGHNA, CDR2 YSLEER. V shed 0 bases and J 2 bases; nucleotides not matched to a gene: 6. CDR3 nucleotides: TGCGCCAGCAGCCAAGATCCCGCTAGCGGGGACACAGATACGCAGTATTTT. Amino acid sequence: CASSQDPASGDTDTQYF.

This sequence joins TRBV5-4 and TRBJ1-3; 7 bases align to TRBD1. CDR1 and CDR2 (germline): SGHNT, YYREEE (reference sequence). This CDR3 comprises 15 residues. V lost 1 base to trimming and J lost 3 bases; unmatched junction nucleotides: 4. The CDR3 DNA follows: TGTGCCAGCAGCTTGACTACAGGGGTTGGAAACACCATATATTTT. Protein sequence: CASSLTTGVGNTIYF.

J is TRBJ1-4 and V is TRBV12-3 or TRBV12-4; D might be TRBD1 (5 bases). The CDR3 loop spans 13 amino acids. V was trimmed by 3 bases and J by 13 bases, leaving 15 bases between them. DNA for the CDR3: TGTGCCAGCAGTTTGGAGGGGAGCTTTTCACTGTTTTTT. Its protein product is CASSLEGSFSLFF.

The rearrangement links TRBV2 to TRBJ2-7, with D possibly being TRBD1 (7 bases). There are 17 residues in the CDR3. Germline CDR1 reads SNHLY; CDR2 reads FYNNEI. Trimming cost V 4 bases and J 0 bases, with 19 bases left between them. The CDR3 here is CASSGRRDRALSYEQYF. In DNA, the CDR3 is TGTGCCAGCAGTGGAAGGCGGGACAGAGCCCTCTCCTACGAGCAGTACTTC. Variable domain in full (rest from reference TRBV2 and TRBJ2-7): EPEVTQTPSHQVTQMGQEVILRCVPISNHLYFYWYRQILGQKVEFLVSFYNNEISEKSEIFDDQFSVERPDGSNFTLKIRSTKLEDSAMYFCASSGRRDRALSYEQYFGPGTRLTVT.